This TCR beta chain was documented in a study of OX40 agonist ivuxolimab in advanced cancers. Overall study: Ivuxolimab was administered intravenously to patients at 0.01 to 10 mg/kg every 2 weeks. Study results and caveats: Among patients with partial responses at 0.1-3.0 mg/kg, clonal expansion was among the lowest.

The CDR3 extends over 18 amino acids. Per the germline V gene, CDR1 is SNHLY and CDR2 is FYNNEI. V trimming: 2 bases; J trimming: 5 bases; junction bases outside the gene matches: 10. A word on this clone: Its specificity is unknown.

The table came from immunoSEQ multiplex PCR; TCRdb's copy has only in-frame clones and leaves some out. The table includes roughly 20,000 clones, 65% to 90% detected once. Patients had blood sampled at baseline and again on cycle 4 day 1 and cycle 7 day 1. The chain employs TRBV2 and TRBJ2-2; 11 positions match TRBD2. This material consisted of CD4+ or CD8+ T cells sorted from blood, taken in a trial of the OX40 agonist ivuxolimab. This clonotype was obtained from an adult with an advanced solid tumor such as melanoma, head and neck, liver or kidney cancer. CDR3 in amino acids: CASSEYPSGGLGTGELFF. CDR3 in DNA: TGTGCCAGCAGTGAATACCCTAGCGGGGGGCTTGGGACCGGGGAGCTGTTTTTT.